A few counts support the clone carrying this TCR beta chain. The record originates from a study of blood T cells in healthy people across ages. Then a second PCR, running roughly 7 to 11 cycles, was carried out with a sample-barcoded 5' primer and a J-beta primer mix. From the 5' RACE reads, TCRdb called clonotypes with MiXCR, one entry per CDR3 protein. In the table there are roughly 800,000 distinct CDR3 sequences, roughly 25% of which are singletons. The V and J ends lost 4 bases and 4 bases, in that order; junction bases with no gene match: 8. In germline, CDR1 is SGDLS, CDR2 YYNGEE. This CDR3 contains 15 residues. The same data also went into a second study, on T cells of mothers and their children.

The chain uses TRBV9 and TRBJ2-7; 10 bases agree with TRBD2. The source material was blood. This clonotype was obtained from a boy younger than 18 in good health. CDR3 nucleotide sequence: TGTGCCAGCAGCCCCATGGCTAGCGGGAGTTACGAGCAGTACTTC. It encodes CASSPMASGSYEQYF.